The next 9 T cell receptor beta chains were all read from a single sample in a study of vaccination and CD4 T cells after COVID-19. Specified treatment: approximately 9-day PBMC culture with coronavirus spike peptide pools or control peptides (ViraFEST assay). One should note that the unexposed donor's CD4+ T cells were collected before the COVID-19 pandemic (2011-2018). An Oncomine TCR Beta short-read assay was used to sequence the DNA from cultured CD4+ T cells. Scientists extracted genomic DNA from CD4+ T cells grown in culture. One entry per CDR3 protein, called by TCRdb with MiXCR from the PCR reads. The table shows 8,500 to 13,000 distinct CDR3 sequences, with 25% to 35% occurring only once. No cognate antigen is known for these TCRs. Material: CD4+ T cells from blood, cultured in vitro. The receptors stem from a human donor in good health.

This clonotype occurred a few times. This rearrangement joins TRBV15 to TRBJ2-7, with 10 positions matching TRBD1. Trimming at V came to 4 bases and at J to 7 bases, leaving 4 bases not matched to a gene. Germline CDR1 and CDR2: LNHNV and YYDKDF (reference sequence). This CDR3 is built from 13 residues. CDR3 DNA: TGTGCCACCAGCACAGGACAGGGGGGAGAGCAGTACTTC. This encodes CATSTGQGGEQYF.

This clonotype was found a few times. The J gene is TRBJ2-3, the V gene TRBV15, with a weak D call TRBD1 (6 bases). Germline CDR1 reads LNHNV; CDR2 reads YYDKDF (reference sequence). V was pared by 3 bases and J by 5 bases, with 12 bases between. The CDR3 is 14 residues long. The CDR3 coding sequence is TGTGCCACCAGCAGCTCCGCCAGGGGAGATACGCAGTATTTT. Translated, it gives CATSSSARGDTQYF.

This clonotype occurred once. The V call is TRBV7-2, the J call TRBJ2-1; the D is unclear. V lost 3 bases and J lost 6, with 9 bases in between. CDR1 is SGHTA, CDR2 FQGNSA, per germline. This CDR3 is built from 13 residues. The CDR3 DNA reads TGTGCCAGCAGCTTGGGCACAGCCAATGAGCAGTTCTTC. As protein: CASSLGTANEQFF.

The chain is built from TRBV7-2 and TRBJ1-5; the D gene is possibly TRBD1 (5 bases). V lost 1 base and J lost 4, with 11 bases in between. The germline CDR1 and CDR2 sequences are SGHTA and FQGNSA. The CDR3 totals 15 residues. This CDR3 reads CASSLVGGTNQPQHF. CDR3 DNA sequence: TGTGCCAGCAGCTTAGTGGGGGGGACTAATCAGCCCCAGCATTTT.

V is TRBV6-1 and J is TRBJ2-7; 9 bases match TRBD1. V gave up 7 bases and J gave up 2 bases; unmatched junction bases: 6. CDR1 and CDR2 (germline): MNHNS, SASEGT. There are 14 residues in the CDR3. CDR3 coding DNA: TGTGCCAGCATATCAGGACAGGGGCCCTACGAGCAGTACTTC. It yields the protein CASISGQGPYEQYF.

V and J are TRBV6-1 and TRBJ2-1, with 7 bases aligning to TRBD1. The DNA end is more similar to TRBJ2-7, so the J call may be wrong. This CDR3 region has 13 residues. CDR1 MNHNS and CDR2 SASEGT come from the germline V gene. The CDR3 sequence: CASRLGTDYEQYF. CDR3 nucleotide sequence: TGTGCCAGCAGGCTCGGGACAGATTACGAGCAGTACTTC.

V gene TRBV5-4 combines with J gene TRBJ2-2, with 12 bases identical to TRBD2. CDR1 is SGHNT and CDR2 is YYREEE in the germline V gene (reference sequence). There are 16 residues in the CDR3. After removal of 3 bases from V and 4 bases from J, the junction contained 4 bases not matched to a gene. CDR3 in amino acids: CASSSGLAGSTGELFF. CDR3 nucleotides: TGTGCCAGCAGCTCTGGACTAGCGGGGAGCACCGGGGAGCTGTTTTTT.

The chain carries TRBV18 and TRBJ2-5; D is unclear. Trimming shortened V by 1 base and J by 6 bases, and 6 bases separated the two germline ends. Germline V gene lookup returns CDR1 KGHSH and CDR2 LQKENI. The CDR3 has 12 amino acids. The CDR3 spells CASSPQSQTQYF. The DNA of the CDR3 is TGTGCCAGCTCACCACAGTCCCAGACCCAGTACTTC.

This clonotype was counted only a few times. The chain uses TRBV6-1 and TRBJ2-7, with TRBD1 matching 8 bases. The CDR3 runs to 15 residues. The V segment lost 7 bases and the J segment 0 bases; nucleotides outside the gene matches: 8. Per the germline V gene, CDR1 is MNHNS and CDR2 is SASEGT. CDR3 residues: CASKPGQAVSYEQYF. The CDR3 bases are TGTGCCAGCAAACCGGGACAGGCAGTCTCCTACGAGCAGTACTTC.